Below are 6 T cell receptor beta chains sequenced from a single sample in a study of Siglec-9 on CD8 T cells in melanoma. Assay: immunoSEQ multiplex PCR; the TCRdb copy retains only in-frame clones and omits some. The profile covers about 36,000 clones, with more than 65% appearing a single time and about 1.7% taken by the ten largest. Sequenced: Siglec-9- CD8+ T cells sorted from blood. Receptors originate from a human donor in good health.

This clone has just one count. The chain uses TRBV2 and TRBJ1-2; the D is unclear. V shed 3 bases and J shed 4 bases, with 15 bases lying between them. Per the germline V gene, CDR1 is SNHLY and CDR2 is FYNNEI. The CDR3 spans 15 residues. In DNA form, the CDR3 reads TGTGCCAGCAGTGACATACAGCCCTCGGGCTATGGCTACACCTTC. Its translation: CASSDIQPSGYGYTF.

The chain carries TRBV5-4 and TRBJ2-7; D is unclear. Deletions cut 4 bases from V and 4 bases from J, with 12 bases between. Germline assignment: CDR1 SGHNT and CDR2 YYREEE (reference sequence). The CDR3 loop spans 13 amino acids. CDR3 region: CASSPGSRYEQYF. The CDR3 DNA sequence: TGTGCCAGCAGCCCCGGCTCTCGATACGAGCAGTACTTC. Full variable domain (rest looked up from reference TRBV5-4 and TRBJ2-7): ETGVTQSPTHLIKTRGQQVTLRCSSQSGHNTVSWYQQALGQGPQFIFQYYREEENGRGNFPPRFSGLQFPNYSSELNVNALELDDSALYLCASSPGSRYEQYFGPGTRLTVT.

CDR3 DNA sequence: TGTGCCAGCAGTCGGAGGGCCACCTACGAGCAGTACTTC. Protein product: CASSRRATYEQYF. The rearrangement joins TRBV28 to TRBJ2-7, with D perhaps matching TRBD2 (6 bases). The CDR3 sequence is 13 residues long. Germline CDR1 reads MDHEN; CDR2 reads SYDVKM. Trimming took 5 bases from V and 2 from J, leaving 10 bases between them.

The chain couples TRBV11-3 to TRBJ2-7; D is ambiguous. CDR3 length: 15 amino acids. Looked up from germline, CDR1 is SGHNT and CDR2 is YENEEA. Trimming cost V 2 bases and J 5 bases, with 16 bases left between them. In DNA, the CDR3 is TGTGCCAGCAGCTTATGGGCTAGGAATCGGAACGAGCAGTACTTC. Translation gives CASSLWARNRNEQYF. Drawing the rest from reference TRBV11-3 and TRBJ2-7, the complete variable domain is EAGVVQSPRYKIIEKKQPVAFWCNPISGHNTLYWYLQNLGQGPELLIRYENEEAVDDSQLPKDRFSAERLKGVDSTLKIQPAELGDSAVYLCASSLWARNRNEQYFGPGTRLTVT.

V and J are TRBV6-6 and TRBJ2-3, with D tentatively TRBD2 (7 bases). The germline gives CDR1 MNHNY, CDR2 SVGAGI (reference sequence). Trimming shortened V by 8 bases and J by 2 bases, and 14 bases separated the two germline ends. The CDR3 is made up of 14 amino acids. CDR3 bases: TGTGCCAGCTCTGCGGGGGCCACCACAGATACGCAGTATTTT. Its protein is CASSAGATTDTQYF.

The chain couples TRBV25-1 to TRBJ2-2, with 11 bases aligning to TRBD1. V was pared by 5 bases and J by 6 bases, with 5 bases of the junction left unmatched. Germline V gene data show CDR1 as MGHDK and CDR2 as SYGVNS. CDR3 length: 15 residues. CDR3: CASSNPGQGAGELFF. The CDR3 DNA reads TGTGCCAGCAGTAACCCGGGACAGGGGGCCGGGGAGCTGTTTTTT.